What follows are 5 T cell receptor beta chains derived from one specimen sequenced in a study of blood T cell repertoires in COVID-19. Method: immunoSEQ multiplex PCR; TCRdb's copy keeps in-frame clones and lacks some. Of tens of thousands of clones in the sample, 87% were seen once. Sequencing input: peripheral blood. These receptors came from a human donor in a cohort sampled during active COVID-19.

The CDR3 loop is CSARRNNEQFF. The CDR3 nucleotides read TGCAGTGCTAGGCGGAACAATGAGCAGTTCTTC. The chain has TRBV20-1 and TRBJ2-1, with D unclear. The CDR3 contains 11 residues. The germline V gene encodes CDR1 DFQATT and CDR2 SNEGSKA (reference sequence). The V gene lost 3 bases and the J gene lost 5 bases, with 5 bases spanning the gap.

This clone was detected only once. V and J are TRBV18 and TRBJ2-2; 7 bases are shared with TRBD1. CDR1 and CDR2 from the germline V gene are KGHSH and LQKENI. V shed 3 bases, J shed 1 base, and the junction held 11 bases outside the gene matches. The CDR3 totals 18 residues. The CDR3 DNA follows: TGTGCCAGCTCACCCCCCGGGACAGAACTTGTGAACACCGGGGAGCTGTTTTTT. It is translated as CASSPPGTELVNTGELFF.

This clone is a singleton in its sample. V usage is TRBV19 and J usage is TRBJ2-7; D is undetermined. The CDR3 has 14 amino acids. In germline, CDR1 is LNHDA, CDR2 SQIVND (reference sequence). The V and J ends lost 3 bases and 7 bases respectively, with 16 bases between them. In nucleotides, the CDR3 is TGTGCCAGTAGTATCTCGAGATACCCCAGGGAGCAGTACTTC. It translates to CASSISRYPREQYF.

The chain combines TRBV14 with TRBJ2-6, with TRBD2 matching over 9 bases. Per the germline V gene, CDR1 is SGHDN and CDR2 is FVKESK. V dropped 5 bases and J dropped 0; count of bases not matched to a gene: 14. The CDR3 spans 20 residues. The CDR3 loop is CASSSIGLASTSSGANVLTF. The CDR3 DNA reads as TGTGCCAGCAGCTCTATTGGACTAGCGTCGACGAGCTCTGGGGCCAACGTCCTGACTTTC.

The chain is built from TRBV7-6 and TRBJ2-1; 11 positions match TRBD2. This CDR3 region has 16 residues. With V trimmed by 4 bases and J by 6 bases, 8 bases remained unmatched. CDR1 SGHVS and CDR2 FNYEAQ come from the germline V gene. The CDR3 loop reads CASSYTTSGGANEQFF. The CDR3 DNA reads TGTGCCAGCAGCTATACTACTAGCGGGGGAGCCAATGAGCAGTTCTTC.